This is a list of T cell receptor beta chains from one sample in a study of T cell repertoires in cytomegalovirus infection. TCRdb re-analysed the reads in MiXCR, keeping a single row per CDR3 protein. The table has approximately 340,000 distinct CDR3 sequences, 25% to 35% seen once. Their antigen targets remain unknown. The specimen was cultured PBMCs, collected from culture after CMV antigen stimulation. These receptors all come from a human donor in good health (CMV status not recorded). Some clones in this sample may be carry-over from other donors' samples. Each CDR3 is given without its conserved first and last residue. The order of the fields is CDR3 length, D gene, V gene, CDR3 protein. The D gene is left open where the match is weak.

>9|-|TRBV5-1
ASSSGVELF
>14|TRBD2|TRBV5-6
ASSWGSGGGVDTQY
>16|TRBD1|TRBV9
ASSPKGGDRVRTDTQY
>12|TRBD1|TRBV28
ASSRGDRSYEQY
>14|TRBD2|TRBV6-1
ASSLRGDGGYNEQF
>14|TRBD2|TRBV11-2
ASRGFETSGGDTQY
>13|-|TRBV7-2
ASSLETAVSYEQY
>11|-|TRBV6-6
ASTVYSNQPQH
>15|-|TRBV7-8
ASRINGGEPYNSPLH
>14|TRBD2|TRBV5-4
ASSLYGGGGLDTQY
>12|TRBD1|TRBV7-2
ASSSGQGSSPLH
>14|-|TRBV10-3
AISGRQGGVNNEQF
>11|-|TRBV20-1
SARQAFNQPQH
>13|-|TRBV6-1
ASSGEALRNQPQH
>11|-|TRBV25-1
ASRGNLGEKLF
>15|TRBD2|TRBV7-6
ASSLALGLAGVYEQY
>13|-|TRBV7-2
ASSLKRGGNEKLF
>14|TRBD1|TRBV5-8
ASSRPSGTGVSEQY
>9|-|TRBV20-1
SAAATDTQY
>12|-|TRBV3-1
ASSQEAGSYGYT
>12|-|TRBV28
ASSLGSRGNEQF
>14|-|TRBV7-2
ASSLATALGYNEQF
>15|TRBD1|TRBV19
ASSSHPKGQGDFGYT
>13|-|TRBV6-1
ASSEARAANTEAF
>13|-|TRBV5-6
ASSLRGRSYNEQF
>16|TRBD1|TRBV7-3
ASSPGQGRIGGANVLT
>12|TRBD2|TRBV28
ASSSGLGNNEQF
>13|-|TRBV19
ASFPEHSNTGELF
>12|TRBD1|TRBV19
ATLGTGDGNEQF
>13|TRBD2|TRBV4-1
ASSRAGESYNEQF
>11|TRBD1|TRBV4-2
ASSQKGGDEQY
>13|-|TRBV19
ASSTLRTDYQPQH
>13|-|TRBV12-3/TRBV12-4
ASSLDIGRKDGYT
>11|-|TRBV14
ASSLQINTEAF
>13|-|TRBV7-6
ASSLGLGGQETQY
>13|TRBD1|TRBV2
ASSNGQGGNSPLH
>11|-|TRBV12-3/TRBV12-4
ASRTGSQETQY
>15|-|TRBV19
ASRWDGGRYSNQPQH
>13|TRBD2|TRBV5-1
ASSPKPGLHNEQF
>11|TRBD2|TRBV10-3
AIGTISYNEQF
>12|TRBD2|TRBV7-9
ASSGGLANIEQF
>14|-|TRBV4-2
ASSPSRTASHNIQY